What follows are 18 T cell receptor beta chains derived from one specimen sequenced in a study of spatial heterogeneity in lung cancer. Noted time point: blood at routine non-recurrence follow-up after resection. In each case, whole RNA from tumor, nontumor lung or frozen PBMC was sequenced unsorted. MiXCR was run by TCRdb on the 5' RACE reads, yielding one entry per CDR3 protein. The data contain about 26,000 distinct CDR3 sequences, around 5.8% of them singletons. The sequencing here drew on PBMCs, taken at follow-up. The receptors here all came from a male donor with early-stage non-small cell lung cancer.

V is TRBV5-1 and J is TRBJ2-7; D is undetermined. Trimming removed 0 bases at V and 3 bases at J, with 10 bases between. From germline, CDR1 is SGHRS and CDR2 YFSETQ. This CDR3 contains 14 residues. The CDR3, as DNA: TGCGCCAGCAGCTTGGACACCACCCGCTACGAGCAGTACTTC. It translates to CASSLDTTRYEQYF. The full variable domain, in which reference TRBV5-1 and TRBJ2-7 provide the parts outside the CDR3, is KAGVTQTPRYLIKTRGQQVTLSCSPISGHRSVSWYQQTPGQGLQFLFEYFSETQRNKGNFPGRFSGRQFSNSRSEMNVSTLELGDSALYLCASSLDTTRYEQYFGPGTRLTVT.

The genes are TRBV12-3 or TRBV12-4 and TRBJ2-2; no reliable D call. The V end lost 5 bases, the J end lost 5 bases, and 9 bases lay between the germline ends. The CDR3 contains 13 residues. CDR3 residues: CASSRPETGELFF. In DNA, the CDR3 is TGTGCCAGCAGTCGCCCCGAGACCGGGGAGCTGTTTTTT.

The sample holds many counts of this clonotype. V and J are TRBV7-2 and TRBJ2-5; TRBD1 matches 7 bases. From germline, CDR1 is SGHTA and CDR2 FQGNSA. This CDR3 region has 14 residues. Unmatched junction bases numbered 8, after V lost 5 bases and J lost 5 bases. CDR3 bases: TGTGCCAGCAGCCTAGGACAGGACCCGGAGACCCAGTACTTC. Translated, it gives CASSLGQDPETQYF.

This clonotype was counted at least ten times. The chain links TRBV11-1 to TRBJ2-1; the D gene could be TRBD1 or TRBD2 (5 bases each). The V and J ends lost 4 bases and 2 bases respectively, with 9 bases between them. The CDR3 runs to 14 residues. The germline gives CDR1 SGHAT, CDR2 FQDESV (reference sequence). The CDR3 bases are TGTGCCAGCAGCTGGGGACGGGCCTACAATGAGCAGTTCTTC. Translating gives CASSWGRAYNEQFF.

This clonotype was seen many times. This chain uses TRBV29-1 with TRBJ1-3; D is possibly TRBD1 (5 bases). V shed 6 bases and J shed 8 bases, with 26 bases lying between them. The CDR3 loop spans 16 amino acids. CDR1 SQVTM and CDR2 ANQGSEA come from the germline V gene. Here the CDR3 reads CSVRTGTPESHDTIYF. For the CDR3, the DNA is TGCAGCGTGAGAACCGGGACCCCGGAGAGCCATGACACCATATATTTT.

A note on this clonotype: This may come from a read error, since a much larger clone is one base off. The chain is built from TRBV29-1 and TRBJ1-1; no clear D gene. The CDR3 has 13 residues. CDR1 and CDR2 from the germline V gene are SQVTM and ANQGSEA. Trimming pared 7 bases from V and 6 bases from J, leaving 18 bases between. In DNA form, the CDR3 reads TGCAGCGGTACCAAGTTGGGCGTCTCTGAAGCTTTCTTT. Its translation: CSGTKLGVSEAFF.

This clonotype was seen ten or more times. The rearrangement uses TRBV24-1 and TRBJ2-3; 12 nucleotides agree with TRBD1. CDR1 KGHDR and CDR2 SFDVKD come from the germline V gene. Trimming took 3 bases from V and 2 from J; bases not matched to a gene: 5. This CDR3 has 17 amino acids. CDR3 sequence reads: CATSDRPGQGATDTQYF. The DNA of the CDR3 is TGTGCCACCAGTGATCGTCCGGGACAGGGGGCCACAGATACGCAGTATTTT.

This clonotype was recorded a few times. The V gene is TRBV11-3, the J gene TRBJ2-3; 9 bases agree with TRBD1. Germline V gene data show CDR1 as SGHNT and CDR2 as YENEEA. The J segment lost 6 bases and the V segment lost 5 bases, leaving 3 bases of the junction unmatched. This CDR3 comprises 13 residues. The CDR3 nucleotides read TGTGCCAGCAGCCTCGGGACAGGGGATACGCAGTATTTT. Translated: CASSLGTGDTQYF.

This clonotype was counted at least ten times. The chain joins TRBV20-1 to TRBJ2-1; perhaps D is TRBD1 or TRBD2 (5 bases each). There are 14 residues in the CDR3. CDR1 DFQATT and CDR2 SNEGSKA come from the germline V gene (reference sequence). Trimming pared 3 bases from V and 5 bases from J, leaving 14 bases between. The CDR3 nucleotides are TGCAGTGCTAGTCCCGGGGCTTTGGACAATGAGCAGTTCTTC. Its translation: CSASPGALDNEQFF.

This clonotype has at least ten counts. Sequence at one end of the junction differs from germline and may be a read error. The chain recombines TRBV11-2 with TRBJ2-5; TRBD1 aligns across 8 bases. CDR1 is SGHAT and CDR2 is FQNNGV in the germline V gene. CDR3 length: 15 residues. CDR3 sequence (DNA): TGTGTCAGCAGCTTGTGGCAGGGGGCTTGGGAGACCCAGTACTTC. Protein product: CVSSLWQGAWETQYF.

With respect to this clonotype: It may be a read error: a sequence one base away is much more abundant. The chain is built from TRBV4-3 and TRBJ2-2; D is ambiguous. This CDR3 contains 14 residues. Germline V lookup: CDR1 LGHNA, CDR2 YSLEER. The CDR3 DNA reads TGCGTCAGCAGCCAAGAATCAGGTTACGGGGAGCTGTTTTTT. Protein product: CVSSQESGYGELFF.

V gene TRBV12-3 or TRBV12-4 combines with J gene TRBJ1-2; possibly TRBD1 for D (5 bases). The ends were cut back, 6 bases at V and 6 bases at J, with 17 bases in the middle. This CDR3 region has 14 residues. The CDR3 here is CASRSRPGRNGYTF. The DNA of the CDR3 is TGTGCCAGCAGGTCCCGGCCAGGGCGGAATGGCTACACCTTC.

This clonotype was recorded many times. This sequence joins TRBV7-8 and TRBJ2-7, with D tentatively TRBD1 (6 bases). CDR3 size: 16 residues. Trimming pared 4 bases from V and 0 bases from J, leaving 16 bases between. Germline values: CDR1 SGHVS, CDR2 FQNEAQ. The DNA for the CDR3 is TGTGCCAGCAGCTCCCGTACCTCGGACAGCTCCTACGAGCAGTACTTC. Amino acids: CASSSRTSDSSYEQYF.

This clonotype was counted only a few times. The J gene is TRBJ2-2, the V gene TRBV6-2 or TRBV6-3, with D hard to call. V lost 0 bases and J 9 bases, leaving 14 bases between the germline ends. In germline, CDR1 is MNHEY, CDR2 SVGEGT. The CDR3 is 15 residues long. CDR3 amino acids: CASSYSNLVLRELFF. CDR3 nucleotides: TGTGCCAGCAGTTACTCGAATTTGGTTCTCCGGGAGCTGTTTTTT.

This clonotype was seen ten or more times. The chain joins TRBV7-3 to TRBJ2-3; TRBD1 agrees at 8 bases. Germline V lookup: CDR1 SGHTA, CDR2 FQGTGA. This CDR3 region has 16 residues. The trim removed 1 base at V and 3 bases at J, leaving 6 bases unmatched. The CDR3 sequence: CASSLNGRGQTDTQYF. In nucleotides, the CDR3 is TGTGCCAGCAGCTTAAATGGCAGGGGGCAGACAGATACGCAGTATTTT.

V is TRBV7-3 and J is TRBJ1-2, with 10 bases aligning to TRBD1. The ends lost 4 bases at V and 5 bases at J; junction bases unmatched: 1. This CDR3 has 13 residues. Germline V gene sequence: CDR1 SGHTA, CDR2 FQGTGA. This CDR3 reads CASSSDRGYGYTF. Written as DNA, the CDR3 is TGTGCCAGCAGCTCGGACAGGGGGTATGGCTACACCTTC.

This clonotype showed up many times. The J gene is TRBJ2-3, the V gene TRBV19; D uncertain. The V end was cut by 3 bases, the J end by 1 base, with 5 bases between. CDR1 is LNHDA, CDR2 SQIVND, per germline (reference sequence). The CDR3 totals 13 residues. CDR3 loop: CASSIGGTDTQYF. The CDR3 nucleotides read TGTGCCAGTAGTATTGGGGGCACAGATACGCAGTATTTT.

In this sample, this clonotype turned up a few times. Since a much larger clone is just one base distant, this may be a read error. The chain joins TRBV7-9 to TRBJ2-1, with no clear D. The CDR3 length is 13 residues. Trimming left V 5 bases short and J 0 bases short, with 5 bases between. CDR1 is SEHNR and CDR2 is FQNEAQ in the germline V gene (reference sequence). CDR3 amino acids: CASSQSSYNEQFF. Here the CDR3 DNA reads TGTGCCAGCAGCCAAAGCTCCTACAATGAGCAGTTCTTC.